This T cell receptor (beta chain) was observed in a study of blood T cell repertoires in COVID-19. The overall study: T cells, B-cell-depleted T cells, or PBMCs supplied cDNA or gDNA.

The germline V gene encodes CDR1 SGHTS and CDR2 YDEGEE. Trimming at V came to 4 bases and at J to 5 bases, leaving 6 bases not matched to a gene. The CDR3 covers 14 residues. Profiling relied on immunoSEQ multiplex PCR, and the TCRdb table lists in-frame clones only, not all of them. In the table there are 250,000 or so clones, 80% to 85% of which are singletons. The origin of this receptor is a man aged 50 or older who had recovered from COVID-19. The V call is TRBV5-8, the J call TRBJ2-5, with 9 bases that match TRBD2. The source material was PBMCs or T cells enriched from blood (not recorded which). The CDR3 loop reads CASSISGSDETQYF. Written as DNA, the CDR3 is TGTGCCAGCAGCATTAGCGGGAGTGATGAGACCCAGTACTTC.